The present T cell receptor (beta chain) was sequenced within a study of Ad26.COV2.S vaccination and SARS-CoV-2 variants. V lost 0 bases and J 1 base, leaving 11 bases between the germline ends. The CDR3 sequence is 16 residues long. Germline lookup yields CDR1 MGHRA and CDR2 YSYEKL. Documented treatment: some 20 received Ad26.COV2.S at low or high dose, single or two shots; 5 received placebo; per-sample allocation not given. Each sample was drawn 63 days after the first injection (of vaccine or placebo). Measured with immunoSEQ multiplex PCR; TCRdb has only the in-frame clones, and not every one. The repertoire holds around 300,000 clones, with about nine tenths as singletons.

This chain joins TRBV4-1 and TRBJ2-3; D possibly corresponds to TRBD2 (6 bases). The specimen was peripheral blood, collected in a trial of Ad26.COV2.S vaccine versus placebo. This receptor was obtained from a person between 18 and 60 years old who received the Ad26.COV2.S COVID-19 vaccine or a placebo. In DNA, the CDR3 is TGCGCCAGCAGCCAAGATTTCCAGCGGGGCACAGATACGCAGTATTTT. It is translated as CASSQDFQRGTDTQYF.